This entry concerns a single T cell receptor beta chain. In the original workflow: Scientists estimated how many nucleated cells there were by amplifying reference gene primers. Clones were read by immunoSEQ multiplex PCR, and TCRdb kept only the in-frame ones, dropping some. V and J calls and clone size are copied from that table; D and trimming were computed from the DNA. The table includes about 150,000 clones, nearly 80% detected once. The record originates from a study of blood T cell repertoires in COVID-19. Study-wide background: Both acute and convalescent COVID-19 samples were obtained from the United States, Italy and Spain. The cDNA or gDNA used as material had been derived from T cells, B-cell-depleted T cells, or PBMCs.

Trimming left V 7 bases short and J 5 bases short, with 14 bases between. CDR3 length equals 13 residues. Germline lookup yields CDR1 MNHEY and CDR2 SVGAGI. This sequence originates from a man at least 80 years old with acute or convalescent COVID-19. This chain connects TRBV6-5 to TRBJ1-2, with D possibly being TRBD1 (6 bases). Sequences were obtained from peripheral blood. CDR3 amino acids: CASIRGGGYGYTF. CDR3 nucleotide sequence: TGTGCCAGCATACGGGGAGGGGGGTATGGCTACACCTTC.